This TCR beta chain comes out of a study of long-term antiretroviral therapy in people with HIV. Study-wide results and caveats: Diversity measured after ART increased yet remained under transplant donor controls.

The assay, immunoSEQ v3.0, was run at survey level. Method: immunoSEQ multiplex PCR; TCRdb's copy keeps in-frame clones and lacks some. The table shows fewer than 35,000 clones, with around three quarters occurring only once. Among participants with HIV, every one received treatment in the United States. Every sample had about 0.85-10 million cryopreserved PBMC in it before DNA extraction. A remark on this clone: The antigen is not known.

V lost 5 bases and J lost 6, with 4 bases in between. This CDR3 spans 9 amino acids. Germline values: CDR1 DFQATT, CDR2 SNEGSKA (reference sequence). The clonotype was recovered from a woman aged 45-59 years with HIV. This chain uses TRBV20-1 with TRBJ1-2; D remains unclear. The material sequenced was unsorted PBMCs, taken 2 years after starting antiretroviral therapy. The CDR3 spells CSAQDGYTF. DNA for the CDR3: TGCAGTGCTCAGGATGGCTACACCTTC.